The 11 T cell receptor beta chains in this list originate from one sample, sequenced in a study of post-analysis software for immune sequencing data. Antigen specificity for these receptors is unknown. TCR beta cDNA libraries included unique molecular identifiers. MiXCR, applied by TCRdb to the PCR reads, yields one record per CDR3 protein. The sample includes roughly 400,000 distinct CDR3 sequences, roughly 40% of them seen just once. Study-level results: There were four or five TRBV segments more frequent in patients than controls, and TRBV5-6, TRBV5-1 and TRBV20-1 were among them.

Sample: blood. These receptors came from a girl aged 2 to 10 with multiple sclerosis.

The rearrangement joins TRBV11-2 to TRBJ2-1, with TRBD2 identical over 15 bases. The V gene end was trimmed by 5 bases and the J gene end by 12 bases; junction bases not matched to a gene: 17. This CDR3 is built from 18 residues. Germline values: CDR1 SGHAT, CDR2 FQNNGV. This CDR3 is CASSPGLAGGLPYRGQFF. The CDR3 DNA reads as TGTGCCAGCAGCCCGGGACTAGCGGGAGGACTCCCTTACCGAGGGCAGTTCTTC.

This clonotype was found a few times. The genes are TRBV28 and TRBJ1-4, with 7 nucleotides matching TRBD1. The V segment lost 4 bases and the J segment 4 bases; nucleotides outside the gene matches: 6. This CDR3 comprises 15 residues. Germline V gene data show CDR1 as MDHEN and CDR2 as SYDVKM. The CDR3 reads CASSSYRGVNEKLFF. CDR3 nucleotide sequence: TGTGCCAGCAGTTCCTACAGGGGAGTTAATGAAAAACTGTTTTTT.

This chain links TRBV6-5 with TRBJ2-3; tentatively, D is TRBD2 (6 bases). The CDR3 totals 14 residues. Germline V lookup: CDR1 MNHEY, CDR2 SVGAGI. Deletions cut 6 bases from V and 5 bases from J, with 15 bases between. Written as DNA, the CDR3 is TGTGCCAGCAGCGGGCTTTGGGGAGGAGATACGCAGTATTTT. Protein: CASSGLWGGDTQYF.

This clonotype was counted once. This chain connects TRBV12-3 or TRBV12-4 to TRBJ1-2, with D unclear. V lost 6 bases, J lost 2 bases, and 10 bases lay in between. The CDR3 covers 13 residues. The CDR3 reads CASSPGVNYGYTF. CDR3 bases: TGTGCCAGCAGCCCTGGGGTGAACTATGGCTACACCTTC.

V and J are TRBV4-1 and TRBJ2-6, with D perhaps assigned TRBD1 or TRBD2 (5 bases each). The CDR3 runs to 17 residues. V shed 0 bases and J shed 1 base, with 10 bases lying between them. Germline lookup yields CDR1 MGHRA and CDR2 YSYEKL. The CDR3 loop is CASSQDGGRSGANVLTF. The CDR3 nucleotides read TGCGCCAGCAGCCAAGATGGGGGTCGTTCTGGGGCCAACGTCCTGACTTTC.

The rearrangement uses TRBV5-1 and TRBJ1-1, with TRBD1 matching over 10 bases. Per germline, CDR1 SGHRS and CDR2 YFSETQ. This CDR3 contains 14 residues. V lost 4 bases to trimming and J lost 7 bases; unmatched junction nucleotides: 7. The CDR3 is CASSLGTGVIEAFF. The CDR3 DNA reads as TGCGCCAGCAGCCTCGGGACAGGGGTTATTGAAGCTTTCTTT.

This clonotype was counted at least ten times. This chain joins TRBV20-1 and TRBJ2-7; D unclear. The germline V gene encodes CDR1 DFQATT and CDR2 SNEGSKA (reference sequence). The V end was cut by 0 bases, the J end by 4 bases, with 7 bases between. This CDR3 contains 12 residues. Written as DNA, the CDR3 is TGCAGTGCTAGAGATGGAAGTTACGAGCAGTACTTC. As protein: CSARDGSYEQYF.

This clonotype was observed a single time. The CDR3 spells CSASDDPYQETQYF. In DNA form, the CDR3 reads TGCAGTGCTAGCGATGATCCCTACCAAGAGACCCAGTACTTC. This chain uses TRBV20-1 with TRBJ2-5; no clear D gene. Germline V lookup: CDR1 DFQATT, CDR2 SNEGSKA (reference sequence). The V and J ends lost 3 bases and 0 bases respectively, with 11 bases between them. CDR3 length equals 14 residues.

The chain carries TRBV19 and TRBJ2-1; 11 nucleotides align to TRBD2. The V gene end was trimmed by 3 bases and the J gene end by 7 bases; junction bases not matched to a gene: 5. Germline assignment: CDR1 LNHDA and CDR2 SQIVND (reference sequence). The CDR3 consists of 15 residues. In DNA form, the CDR3 reads TGTGCCAGTAGTATTATAGCTAGCGGGAGGAATGAGCAGTTCTTC. Translation gives CASSIIASGRNEQFF. Full variable domain (missing parts from reference TRBV19 and TRBJ2-1): DGGITQSPKYLFRKEGQNVTLSCEQNLNHDAMYWYRQDPGQGLRLIYYSQIVNDFQKGDIAEGYSVSREKKESFPLTVTSAQKNPTAFYLCASSIIASGRNEQFFGPGTRLTVL.

In this sample, this clonotype turned up a few times. The chain recombines TRBV5-1 with TRBJ2-1; D is perhaps TRBD1 or TRBD2 (5 bases each). The CDR3 has 12 amino acids. Trimming removed 1 base at V and 9 bases at J, with 8 bases between. Per germline, CDR1 SGHRS and CDR2 YFSETQ. CDR3 DNA sequence: TGCGCCAGCAGCTTGCCAGGGACTGAGCAGTTCTTC. It is translated as CASSLPGTEQFF.

This clonotype showed up just a few times. The chain joins TRBV6-6 to TRBJ1-2, with 9 bases lining up with TRBD1. J was trimmed by 3 bases and V by 4 bases; bases with no gene match: 9. Germline V gene data show CDR1 as MNHNY and CDR2 as SVGAGI (reference sequence). The CDR3 consists of 16 residues. The CDR3 sequence is CASSSLTGGADYGYTF. The CDR3 nucleotides read TGTGCCAGCAGTTCTCTAACAGGGGGCGCTGACTATGGCTACACCTTC.